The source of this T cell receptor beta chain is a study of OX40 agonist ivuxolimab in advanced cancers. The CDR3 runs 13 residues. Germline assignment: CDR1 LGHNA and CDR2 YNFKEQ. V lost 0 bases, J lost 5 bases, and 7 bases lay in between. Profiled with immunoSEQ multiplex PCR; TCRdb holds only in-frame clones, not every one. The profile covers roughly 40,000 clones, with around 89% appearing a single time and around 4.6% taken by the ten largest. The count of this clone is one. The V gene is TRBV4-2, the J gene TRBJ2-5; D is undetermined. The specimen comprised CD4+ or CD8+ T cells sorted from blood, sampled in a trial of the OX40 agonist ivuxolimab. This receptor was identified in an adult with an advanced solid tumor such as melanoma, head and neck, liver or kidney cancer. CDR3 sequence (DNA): TGTGCCAGCAGCCAAGATGGCAGGGAGACCCAGTACTTC. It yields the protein CASSQDGRETQYF.